This TCR beta chain originates from a study of metastatic and nonmetastatic thyroid tumors. Study in general: Comparison of repertoires was carried out across blood and tumor or nodule tissue from malignant and benign thyroid patients.

CDR1 is SNHLY and CDR2 is FYNNEI in the germline V gene. The length of the CDR3 is 14 residues. TCRdb re-analyzed the PCR reads using MiXCR. Among tens of thousands of clones listed, approximately 20% were seen once. This clone was found a few times. Germline is not matched at one junction end, which may reflect a read error. Every patient was untreated before thyroid surgery. This chain links TRBV2 with TRBJ2-7; D is ambiguous. This sequence originates from a male donor with papillary thyroid cancer or a benign thyroid nodule (not recorded which). Some clones in this sample may be carry-over from other donors' samples. Sequenced material: blood. The CDR3 spells CASSESVGNYERYF. The CDR3 DNA reads as TGTGCCAGCAGTGAAAGCGTGGGGAATTACGAGCGGTACTTC.